This TCR beta chain stems from a study of T cells after yellow fever vaccination. From the 5' RACE reads, TCRdb called clonotypes with MiXCR, one entry per CDR3 protein. This table has fewer than 400,000 distinct CDR3 sequences, approximately 6% appearing once. This clonotype was observed a few times. CDR1 and CDR2 from the germline V gene are DFQATT and SNEGSKA (reference sequence). The CDR3 is made up of 12 amino acids. V gave up 6 bases and J gave up 6 bases, with 14 bases separating them. The source of this sequence is a man aged 30 to 45 who received the YFV17D yellow fever vaccine. The source was PBMCs, collected 5 days after the yellow fever booster vaccination. The V and J genes are TRBV20-1 and TRBJ1-2; D might be TRBD1 (5 bases). CDR3 loop: CSAVGAGHGYTF. In nucleotides, the CDR3 is TGCAGTGCCGTCGGGGCAGGGCATGGCTACACCTTC.